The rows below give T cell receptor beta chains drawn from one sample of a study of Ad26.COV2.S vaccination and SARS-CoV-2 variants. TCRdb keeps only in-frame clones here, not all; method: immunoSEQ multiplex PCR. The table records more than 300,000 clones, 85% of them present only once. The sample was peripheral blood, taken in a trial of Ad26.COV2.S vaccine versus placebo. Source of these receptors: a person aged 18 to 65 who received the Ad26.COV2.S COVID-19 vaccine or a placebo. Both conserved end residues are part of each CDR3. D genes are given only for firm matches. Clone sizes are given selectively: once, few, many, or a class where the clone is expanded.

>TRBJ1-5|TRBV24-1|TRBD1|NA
TGTGCCACCAGTGACCGACCACCGGGACAGGGGGACAATCAGCCCCAGCATTTT
CATSDRPPGQGDNQPQHF
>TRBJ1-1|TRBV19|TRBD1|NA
TGTGCCAGTAGTATAAAGTCCCAGGGGGGGACTGAAGCTTTCTTT
CASSIKSQGGTEAFF
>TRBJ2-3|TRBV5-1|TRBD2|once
TGCGCCAGCAGCTGGGGAAATAGCGGGGGGACCACAGATACGCAGTATTTT
CASSWGNSGGTTDTQYF
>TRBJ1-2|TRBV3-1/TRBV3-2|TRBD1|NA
TGTGCCAGCAGCCCTACAGGGGGCAATTACTATGGCTACACCTTC
CASSPTGGNYYGYTF
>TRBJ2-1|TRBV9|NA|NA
TGTGCCAGCAGCCTAGGGGTCGCCGAGCAGTTCTTC
CASSLGVAEQFF
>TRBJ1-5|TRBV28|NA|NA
TGTGCCAGCAGATCAGGGGCAGGCAATCAGCCCCAGCATTTT
CASRSGAGNQPQHF
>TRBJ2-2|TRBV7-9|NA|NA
TGTGCCAGCAGCTCCATGGTCCCGAACACCGGGGAGCTGTTTTTT
CASSSMVPNTGELFF
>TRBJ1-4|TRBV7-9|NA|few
TGTGCCAGCAGCTTAATGGTTTCGATAGCAACTAATGAAAAACTGTTTTTT
CASSLMVSIATNEKLFF
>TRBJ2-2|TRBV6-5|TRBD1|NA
TGTGCCAGCAACCGGGACAGAGTTACCGGGGAGCTGTTTTTT
CASNRDRVTGELFF
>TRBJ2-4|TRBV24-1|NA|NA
TGTGCCACCAGTGATGGGAAAATGGGGGCCAAAAACATTCAGTACTTC
CATSDGKMGAKNIQYF
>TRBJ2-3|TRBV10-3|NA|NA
TGTGCCATCAGCCGCACAGATACGCAGTATTTT
CAISRTDTQYF
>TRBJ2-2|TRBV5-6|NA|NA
TGTGCCAGCAGCTTGTTAGCGAGAGAGCTGTTTTTT
CASSLLARELFF
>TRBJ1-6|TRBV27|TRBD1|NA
TGTGCCAGCAGTCGACAGGGACCTCTCCCCCTCCACTTT
CASSRQGPLPLHF
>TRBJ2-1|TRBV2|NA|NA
TGTGCCACCTACAGGAGCTCCTACAATGAGCAGTTCTTC
CATYRSSYNEQFF
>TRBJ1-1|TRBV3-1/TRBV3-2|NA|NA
TGTGCCAGCAGCCAAGTCCTGTTCGGTGAAGCTTTCTTT
CASSQVLFGEAFF
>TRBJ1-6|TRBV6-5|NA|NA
TGTGCGGCGGTGAGGCAGATTAATTCACCCCTCCACTTT
CAAVRQINSPLHF
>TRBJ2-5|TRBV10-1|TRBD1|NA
TGCGCCAGCAGTGAACCCGGGACAGGAGGAGAGACCCAGTACTTC
CASSEPGTGGETQYF
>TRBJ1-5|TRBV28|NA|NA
TGTGCCAGCAGCCTCGGTAGGGTTTTTCAGCCCCAGCATTTT
CASSLGRVFQPQHF
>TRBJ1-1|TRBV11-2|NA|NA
TGTGCCAGCAATGCCAGGAACACTGAAGCTTTCTTT
CASNARNTEAFF
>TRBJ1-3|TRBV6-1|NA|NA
TGTGCCAGCAGTGGGCCCATACCGCGATCTGGAAACACCATATATTTT
CASSGPIPRSGNTIYF
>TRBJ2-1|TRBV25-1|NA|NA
TGTGCCAGCAGTGCAACGACAGGCTACAATGAGCAGTTCTTC
CASSATTGYNEQFF
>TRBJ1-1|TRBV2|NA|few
TGTGCCAGCAGTGAAGAGGGGGGGGCGGACACTGAAGCTTTCTTT
CASSEEGGADTEAFF
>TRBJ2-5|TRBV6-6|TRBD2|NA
TGTGCCAGCAGTTACTCGGGAGCGGGGGGGCAAGAGACCCAGTACTTC
CASSYSGAGGQETQYF
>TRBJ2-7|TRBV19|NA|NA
TGTGCCAGTAGTATGTACGGGAGCTCCTACGAGCAGTACTTC
CASSMYGSSYEQYF
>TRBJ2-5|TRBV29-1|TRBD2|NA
TGCAGCGTTGACTACACTAGCGACGGGACCCAGTACTTC
CSVDYTSDGTQYF
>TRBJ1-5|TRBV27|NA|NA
TGTGCCAGCAGTTTATCTCCCCCGACAGTTCCCGTTAGCAATCAGCCCCAGCATTTT
CASSLSPPTVPVSNQPQHF
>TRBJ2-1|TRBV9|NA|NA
TGTGCCAGCAGCGGTCAGAATTCTGGTGGGAATGAGCAGTTCTTC
CASSGQNSGGNEQFF
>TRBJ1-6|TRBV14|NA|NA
TGTGCCAGCAGCCAACTGCCGACCCAGGGTTCACCCCTCCACTTT
CASSQLPTQGSPLHF
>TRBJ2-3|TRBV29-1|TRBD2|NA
TGCAGCGTTGAGGGGGGGGACTACGGCACAGATACGCAGTATTTT
CSVEGGDYGTDTQYF
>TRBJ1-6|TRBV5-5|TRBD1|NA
TGTGCCAGCAGCTTGATTGGAACAGGGGGCAGTTCACCCCTCCACTTT
CASSLIGTGGSSPLHF
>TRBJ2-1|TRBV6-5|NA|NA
TGTGCCACCCAGGGGAGGGAGGCTTCCTACAATGAGCAGTTCTTC
CATQGREASYNEQFF
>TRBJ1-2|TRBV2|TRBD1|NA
TGTGCCAGCAGTGGGACAGGGGGCGCGGAATTGGGAACCTATGGCTACACCTTC
CASSGTGGAELGTYGYTF
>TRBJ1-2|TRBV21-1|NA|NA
TGTGCCAGCAGCCTACCGCAGGGGGACGACTATGGCTACACCTTC
CASSLPQGDDYGYTF
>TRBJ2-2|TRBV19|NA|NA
TGTGCCAGTAGTTCCGGGGACACCGGGGAGCTGTTTTTT
CASSSGDTGELFF
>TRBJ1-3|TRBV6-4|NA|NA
TGTGCCAGCAGTGAAAGTCTCAGGGGCTCTGGAAACACCATATATTTT
CASSESLRGSGNTIYF
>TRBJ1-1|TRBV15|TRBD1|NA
TGTGCCACCAGCAGAAACCCCGGGACAGGGCCGATGGCTGAAGCTTTCTTT
CATSRNPGTGPMAEAFF
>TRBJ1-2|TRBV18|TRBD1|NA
TGTGCCAGCTCGCCCCCCGGACAGGGGCCCGGGGATGGCTACACCTTC
CASSPPGQGPGDGYTF
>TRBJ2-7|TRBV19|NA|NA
TGTGCCAGTAGTACCGGGGACAACTCCTACGAGCAGTACTTC
CASSTGDNSYEQYF
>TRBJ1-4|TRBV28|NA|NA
TGTGCCAGCAGGCAGATTAATCCAACTAATGAAAAACTGTTTTTT
CASRQINPTNEKLFF
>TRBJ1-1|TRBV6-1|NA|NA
TGTGCCAGCAGTGAAGGTCTAAACACTGAAGCTTTCTTT
CASSEGLNTEAFF
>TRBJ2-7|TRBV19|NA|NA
TGTGCCAGTAGCCACACCGTTGGAGGGAGCTACGAGCAGTACTTC
CASSHTVGGSYEQYF
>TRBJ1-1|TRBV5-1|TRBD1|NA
TGCGCCAGCAGCTTCCTCGGACAGGGAGAAACTGAAGCTTTCTTT
CASSFLGQGETEAFF
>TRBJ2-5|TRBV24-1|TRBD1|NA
TGTGCCACCAGTGATCCCCGCCCGGGACAGGGTTTAGGAGAGACCCAGTACTTC
CATSDPRPGQGLGETQYF
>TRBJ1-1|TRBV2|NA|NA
TGTGCCAGCAAATCACAGGTAGGGGGCACTGAAGCTTTCTTT
CASKSQVGGTEAFF
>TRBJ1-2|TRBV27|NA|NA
TGTGCCAGCAGGCGACCGGGCTATGGCTACACCTTC
CASRRPGYGYTF
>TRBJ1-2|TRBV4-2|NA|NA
TGTGCCAGCAGCCAAGGCCGGATTGGAGACTATAACTATGGCTACACCTTC
CASSQGRIGDYNYGYTF
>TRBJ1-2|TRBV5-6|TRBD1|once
TGTGCCAGCAGCCCTCAGGGGGGGATCTTCAACTATGGCTACACCTTC
CASSPQGGIFNYGYTF
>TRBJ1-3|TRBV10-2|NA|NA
TGCGCCAGCAGTGGAGGAAACACCATATATTTT
CASSGGNTIYF
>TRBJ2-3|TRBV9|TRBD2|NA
TGTGCCAGCAGCGTATTGTCTAGCGGGGGGCTAGCAGATACGCAGTATTTT
CASSVLSSGGLADTQYF
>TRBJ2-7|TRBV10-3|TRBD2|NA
TGTGCCATCAGTAATCCGGGACTAGCGTTTAGCTCCTACGAGCAGTACTTC
CAISNPGLAFSSYEQYF
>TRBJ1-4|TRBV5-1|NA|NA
TGCGCCAGCAGCTTGGACAGGCTTTCTAATGAAAAACTGTTTTTT
CASSLDRLSNEKLFF
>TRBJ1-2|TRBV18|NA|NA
TGTGCCAGCTTCGAACAGGGCTACTATGGCTACACCTTC
CASFEQGYYGYTF
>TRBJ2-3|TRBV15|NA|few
TGTGCCACCAGCAGAGGAGAATTGACAGTGAGCACAGATACGCAGTATTTT
CATSRGELTVSTDTQYF
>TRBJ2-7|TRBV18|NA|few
TGTGCCAGCTCAGGGGGGACCTACGAGCAGTACTTC
CASSGGTYEQYF
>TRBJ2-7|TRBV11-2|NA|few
TGTGCCAGCAGCTTAGAAAGAAGGGCCTACGAGCAGTACTTC
CASSLERRAYEQYF
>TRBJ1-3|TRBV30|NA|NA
TGTGCCTGGAGTGAAGGGCTCTCTGGAAACACCATATATTTT
CAWSEGLSGNTIYF
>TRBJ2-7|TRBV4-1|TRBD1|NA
TGCGCCAGCAGCCAAGTTGCAGGACAGGGCTACGAGCAGTACTTC
CASSQVAGQGYEQYF